This is a list of T cell receptor beta chains from one sample in a study of blood T cell repertoires in COVID-19. The method was immunoSEQ multiplex PCR; TCRdb's version includes in-frame clones alone and lacks a portion of them. Here the sample spans 200,000 to 300,000 clones, about 90% being singletons. The sequencing sample was made of peripheral blood. These TCRs come from a man between 25 and 39 years old with COVID-19, enrolled during active disease. CDR3s include the opening cysteine and the closing phenylalanine or tryptophan. Each record gives: CDR3 protein, CDR3 DNA, V gene, D gene, J gene. D genes are given only for firm matches.

CASSVLARTEAFF TGTGCCAGCAGTGTGTTGGCCAGGACTGAAGCTTTCTTT TRBV2 . TRBJ1-1
CASKGEFVANTEAFF TGTGCCAGCAAGGGGGAGTTTGTGGCTAACACTGAAGCTTTCTTT TRBV2 . TRBJ1-1
CASSTGGKGGEQYF TGTGCCAGCAGTACGGGGGGCAAGGGTGGCGAGCAGTACTTC TRBV25-1 . TRBJ2-7
CASSAGVNGQPQHF TGTGCCAGTAGTGCCGGGGTTAATGGTCAGCCCCAGCATTTT TRBV19 . TRBJ1-5
CASSPTAEAFF TGTGCCAGCAGCCCGACAGCCGAAGCTTTCTTT TRBV7-9 . TRBJ1-1
CASSGRQGINTGELFF TGTGCCAGCAGCGGTCGACAGGGAATAAACACCGGGGAGCTGTTTTTT TRBV9 TRBD1 TRBJ2-2
CAYSPDRSGPNTQYF TGTGCCTATTCCCCAGACCGCTCGGGTCCTAATACGCAGTATTTT TRBV2 . TRBJ2-3
CASSYTTNTEAFF TGTGCCAGCAGTTACACTACGAACACTGAAGCTTTCTTT TRBV6-2/TRBV6-3 . TRBJ1-1
CASSQDPGYSGNTIYF TGTGCCAGCAGCCAAGATCCGGGATACTCTGGAAACACCATATATTTT TRBV3-1/TRBV3-2 . TRBJ1-3
CASSDDRGQETQYF TGTGCCAGCAGTGACGACAGGGGCCAAGAGACCCAGTACTTC TRBV6-1 TRBD1 TRBJ2-5
CASPRGSLSYNEQFF TGTGCCAGCCCCCGGGGGAGTCTCTCCTACAATGAGCAGTTCTTC TRBV5-4 . TRBJ2-1
CASSLGSSLTGELFF TGTGCCAGCAGCCTAGGGAGCAGTCTAACCGGGGAGCTGTTTTTT TRBV7-9 . TRBJ2-2
CASLPGGANTGELFF TGCGCCAGCCTACCAGGGGGTGCGAACACCGGGGAGCTGTTTTTT TRBV5-1 TRBD1 TRBJ2-2
CASSLYRGLIYNEQFF TGTGCCAGCAGTTTATACAGGGGGCTGATATACAATGAGCAGTTCTTC TRBV27 TRBD1 TRBJ2-1
CASSKMSPGSSPLHF TGTGCCAGCAGCAAAATGTCCCCTGGTAGTTCACCCCTCCACTTT TRBV11-2 . TRBJ1-6